One TCR beta chain is described in this entry. The target antigen is unknown. The sample originates from a study of tissue T cells after allogeneic stem cell transplantation. Notes on the study in general: TCR repertoires tracked anatomic similarity, regardless of disease or transplant status.

Losses at the gene ends were 4 bases for V and 2 bases for J; bases not matched to a gene: 9. CDR3 length: 16 amino acids. In germline, CDR1 is SGHKS, CDR2 YYEKEE (reference sequence). Comparators without hematopoietic cell transplant had other cancers, at least five gastrointestinal samples, and no known gastrointestinal disease. Profiling relied on immunoSEQ multiplex PCR, and the TCRdb table lists in-frame clones only, not all of them. The sample has some 12,000 clones, 70% seen once. V usage is TRBV5-5 and J usage is TRBJ1-3; 7 positions agree with TRBD1. The clonotype originates from a woman aged 18-55 years with breast cancer. The sequencing used tissue from the right colon, collected at autopsy. CDR3 protein: CASSQGQVRPGNTIYF. CDR3 nucleotides: TGTGCCAGCAGCCAAGGACAGGTCAGGCCTGGAAACACCATATATTTT.